This T cell receptor (beta chain) was documented in a study of PD-1 blockade in mismatch repair-deficient tumors. The study's findings and limits: Tumor-resident clones, often absent from pretreatment blood, expanded after pembrolizumab and then contracted.

The germline gives CDR1 SGHRS, CDR2 YFSETQ. V lost 0 bases to trimming and J lost 8 bases; unmatched junction nucleotides: 10. The CDR3 runs 16 residues. Clones were sequenced by immunoSEQ multiplex PCR, and TCRdb holds only the in-frame ones, with some missing. The top ten hold less than 6% of the sample, which has approximately 80,000 clones, approximately 81% seen once. For this clone: Its antigen is unidentified.

PCR or immunohistochemistry showed mismatch repair deficiency in every enrolled patient. The TCR-sequenced patients were three responders to pembrolizumab. The V and J genes are TRBV5-1 and TRBJ2-1, with TRBD2 matching 8 bases. Sequenced here: peripheral blood, sampled 44 weeks after starting pembrolizumab. This TCR was sampled from an adult with mismatch repair-deficient cancer. In nucleotides, the CDR3 is TGCGCCAGCAGCTTGGTGCTCGCGGGAGGTGGGGATGAGCAGTTCTTC. Translated: CASSLVLAGGGDEQFF.